Reported below is one TCR beta chain. Its antigen remains unidentified. Base qualities are not at hand, and no much larger clone is one base apart. The sample comes from a study of tumor and adjacent non-tumor tissue in lung cancer (dated by TCRdb to 2016 to 2019). Study-wide context: Patients with adenocarcinoma (approximately twelve), squamous cell carcinoma (2) and small cell lung cancer (1) were included in the cohort. The 15 or so patients were aged about 30 to 76 years, included about ten men and 5 women, and had TNM stage I to III disease. A total of around 130,000,000 productive TCRbeta reads were generated by sequencing, corresponding to an average of roughly 4.1 million reads per sample. The study compared bulk TCRbeta repertoires between lung tumor tissue and matched distant non-tumor lung tissue from 15 or so lung cancer patients. A few dozen paired specimens, one tumor and one normal lung sample per patient, were profiled by TCRbeta CDR3 sequencing. Overall results and qualifications from the work: TCR diversity was significantly higher in younger patients, and higher tumor TCR diversity was associated with shorter overall and disease-free survival. Peripheral blood was not sequenced, so blood TCRbeta repertoires were not examined in the lung cancer patients of the study. The top 100 clones accounted for a significantly larger cumulative portion of the repertoire in normal lung than in tumor tissue. Only approximately 16 patients were included in the cohort, and the need for larger samples and more detailed clinical data was noted by the authors. Significantly higher TCR diversity (inverse Simpson) was observed in tumor tissue than in normal lung tissue (approximately 440 vs 150, P = 0.0075, Mann-Whitney U test). The methods do not name the sequencing platform or mention unique molecular identifiers.

Taken from the germline V gene, the CDR1 and CDR2 loops are MNHEY and SVGEGT. V and J are trimmed by 10 bases and 2 bases, and the gene matches miss 18 bases of the junction. From the cysteine up to the phenylalanine, the CDR3 has a length of 17 residues. The DNA shown is the 51-base CDR3, in frame from base 1. Bulk unsorted tissue served as the source for RNA extraction, and RNA quality was assessed using a NanoDrop ND-1000 and an Agilent 2100. Newly diagnosed lung cancer patients without prior chemotherapy who had been admitted for thoracic surgery in China between August and November 2014 were enrolled as donors. Patients with previous radiotherapy or chemotherapy, or with another concurrent cancer, were excluded from the study. Pieces of surgical tissue measuring about 1-2.1 cm3 were kept in RNAlater solution and held at -80 degrees C until needed. To prepare the library, multiplex PCR was applied. The sequencing machine was an Illumina HiSeq 2500. TCRbeta libraries were constructed through three rounds of nested PCR with primers (Table S4) according to protocols adapted from ARM-PCR. Before sequencing, PCR products of 200-500 bp were cut from the gel and purified using the QIAquick gel extraction kit. The source study handled its data this way. Trimmomatic was used to clean the reads, FLASH was used to merge the reads into complete CDR3 sequences, and MiTCR was used to assign the reads to V(D)J germline segments. Clonal diversity was calculated as the inverse Simpson's index using VDJtools. A read counted as productive if the sequence was in-frame and lacked a premature stop codon. TCRdb itself trimmed the public reads at Q25 with fastp, ran MiXCR and retained productive beta chains. For every CDR3 protein sequence, its rows merge into one entry that carries the most common genes and DNA. What appears here as the V and J calls and clone size reflects TCRdb's work, not the paper's. The sample table lists about 200,000 distinct CDR3 sequences, about 76% of them with a count of one. The ten top clones hold under 30% of the sample.

The sequencing input was lung tumor tissue. This TCR derives from a man aged 55-75 years with non-small cell lung cancer. The rearranged chain carries TRBV6-2 or TRBV6-3 and TRBJ2-5; 8 bases in between match TRBD2. The CDR3 has the sequence CANRTAGLTSGQETQYF. The nucleotides read TGTGCCAACAGAACCGCCGGACTCACTAGCGGACAAGAGACCCAGTACTTC.